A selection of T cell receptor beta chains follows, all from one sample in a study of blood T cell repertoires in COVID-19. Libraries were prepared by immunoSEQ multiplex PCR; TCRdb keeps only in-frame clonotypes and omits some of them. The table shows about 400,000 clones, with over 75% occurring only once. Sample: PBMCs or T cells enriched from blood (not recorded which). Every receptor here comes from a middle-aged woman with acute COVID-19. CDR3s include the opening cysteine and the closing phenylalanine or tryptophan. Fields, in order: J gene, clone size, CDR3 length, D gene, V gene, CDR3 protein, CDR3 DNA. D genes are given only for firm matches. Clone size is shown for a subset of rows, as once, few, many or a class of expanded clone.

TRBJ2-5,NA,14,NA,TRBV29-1,CSVAYDRNQETQYF,TGCAGCGTTGCCTACGACAGGAACCAAGAGACCCAGTACTTC
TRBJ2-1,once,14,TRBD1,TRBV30,CAWSGRGKYNEQFF,TGTGCCTGGAGTGGCAGGGGGAAATACAATGAGCAGTTCTTC
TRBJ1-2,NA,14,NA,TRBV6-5,CASSPESINYGYTF,TGTGCCAGCAGTCCCGAGTCCATTAACTATGGCTACACCTTC
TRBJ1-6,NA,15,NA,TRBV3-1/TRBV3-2,CASSDVPGQATTLHF,TGTGCCAGCAGCGACGTCCCGGGACAAGCTACAACCCTCCACTTT
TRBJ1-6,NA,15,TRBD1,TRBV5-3,CARSAPGTGKSPLHF,TGTGCCAGAAGCGCCCCCGGGACAGGGAAATCACCCCTCCACTTT
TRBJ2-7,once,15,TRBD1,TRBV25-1,CASSDWGTGGDEQYF,TGTGCCAGCAGTGATTGGGGGACAGGGGGTGACGAGCAGTACTTC
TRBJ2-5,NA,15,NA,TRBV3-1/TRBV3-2,CASSRTGLDSETQYF,TGTGCCAGCAGCCGCACAGGGCTAGATTCTGAGACCCAGTACTTC
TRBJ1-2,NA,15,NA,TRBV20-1,CSASDPASGNYGYTF,TGCAGTGCTAGTGACCCCGCTTCAGGGAACTATGGCTACACCTTC
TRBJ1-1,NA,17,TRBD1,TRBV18,CASRTGGVSWLNTEAFF,TGTGCCAGCCGGACAGGGGGGGTGTCTTGGCTGAACACTGAAGCTTTCTTT
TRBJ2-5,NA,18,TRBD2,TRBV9,CASSVDLGTSGGEETQYF,TGTGCCAGCAGCGTAGATCTAGGGACTAGCGGGGGGGAAGAGACCCAGTACTTC
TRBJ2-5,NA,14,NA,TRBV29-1,CSVELAGASETQYF,TGCAGCGTTGAATTGGCAGGGGCTTCGGAGACCCAGTACTTC
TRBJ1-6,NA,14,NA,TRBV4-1,CASSQDGGNSPLHF,TGCGCCAGCAGCCAAGACGGGGGGAATTCACCCCTCCACTTT
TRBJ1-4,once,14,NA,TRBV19,CATRATGSNEKLFF,TGTGCCACCCGAGCAACAGGGTCTAATGAAAAACTGTTTTTT
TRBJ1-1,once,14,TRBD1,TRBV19,CASSRRDRNTEAFF,TGTGCCAGTAGCCGTCGGGACAGAAACACTGAAGCTTTCTTT
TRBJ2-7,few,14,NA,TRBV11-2,CASSSDSHHYEQYF,TGTGCCAGCAGCTCGGACAGTCATCACTACGAGCAGTACTTC
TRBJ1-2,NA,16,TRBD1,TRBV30,CAWSRWSVTGNYGYTF,TGTGCCTGGAGTAGGTGGTCGGTGACAGGGAACTATGGCTACACCTTC
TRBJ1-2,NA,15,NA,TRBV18,CASSPQYTGLYGYTF,TGTGCCAGCTCACCACAGTATACAGGGCTCTATGGCTACACCTTC
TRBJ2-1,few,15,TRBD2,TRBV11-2,CASSSGTRGNYEQFF,TGTGCCAGCAGCTCCGGGACTAGAGGAAACTATGAGCAGTTCTTC
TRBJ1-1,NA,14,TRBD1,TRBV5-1,CASSPTGQGTEAFF,TGCGCCAGCAGCCCCACCGGACAGGGGACTGAAGCTTTCTTT
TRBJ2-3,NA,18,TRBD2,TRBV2,CASSELGLAGPSSDTQYF,TGTGCCAGCAGTGAGTTGGGACTAGCGGGGCCAAGTTCGGATACGCAGTATTTT
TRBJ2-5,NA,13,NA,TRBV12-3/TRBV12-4,CASSSDRLGTQYF,TGTGCCAGCAGCTCCGACAGGCTCGGGACCCAGTACTTC
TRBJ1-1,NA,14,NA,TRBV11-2,CASSLRMRDTEAFF,TGTGCCAGCAGCCTCCGGATGCGGGACACTGAAGCTTTCTTT
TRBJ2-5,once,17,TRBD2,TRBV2,CASRDGTSGGRRETQYF,TGTGCCAGCAGGGATGGGACTAGCGGGGGGCGGCGAGAGACCCAGTACTTC
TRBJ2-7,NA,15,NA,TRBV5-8,CASSLELVLPYEQYF,TGTGCCAGCAGCTTAGAACTAGTACTCCCCTACGAGCAGTACTTC
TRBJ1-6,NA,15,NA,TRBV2,CASSQGGSYNSPLHF,TGTGCCAGCTCCCAGGGAGGCTCCTATAATTCACCCCTCCACTTT
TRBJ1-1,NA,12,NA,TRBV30,CAWSVGLLEAFF,TGTGCCTGGAGTGTAGGACTCCTTGAAGCTTTCTTT
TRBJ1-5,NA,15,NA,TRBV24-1,CATSEGGDSNQPQHF,TGTGCCACCAGTGAGGGAGGGGATAGCAATCAGCCCCAGCATTTT
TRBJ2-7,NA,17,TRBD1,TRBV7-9,CASSDPGQGLDSYEQYF,TGTGCCAGCAGCGATCCGGGACAGGGCCTGGATTCGTACGAGCAGTACTTC
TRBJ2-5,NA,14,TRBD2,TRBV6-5,CASSRPGGGETQYF,TGTGCCAGCAGTCGACCGGGGGGGGGAGAGACCCAGTACTTC
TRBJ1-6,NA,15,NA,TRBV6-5,CASSYSLLGNSPLHF,TGTGCCAGCAGTTACTCCCTTCTCGGGAATTCACCCCTCCACTTT
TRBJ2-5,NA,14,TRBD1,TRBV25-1,CASSVRGRRETQYF,TGTGCCAGCAGTGTGAGGGGGCGAAGAGAGACCCAGTACTTC
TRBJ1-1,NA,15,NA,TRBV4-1,CASSQDPGRNTEAFF,TGCGCCAGCAGCCAAGATCCGGGAAGGAACACTGAAGCTTTCTTT
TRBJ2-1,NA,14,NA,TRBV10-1,CASRDTTAYNEQFF,TGCGCCAGCAGGGACACAACCGCTTACAATGAGCAGTTCTTC
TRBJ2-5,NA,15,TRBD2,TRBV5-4,CASSGASGGQETQYF,TGTGCCAGCAGCGGGGCTAGCGGGGGCCAAGAGACCCAGTACTTC
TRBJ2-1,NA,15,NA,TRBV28,CASSRSSGGENEQFF,TGTGCCAGCAGCCGTTCGAGCGGCGGGGAGAATGAGCAGTTCTTC
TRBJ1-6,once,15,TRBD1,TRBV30,CAWNGGGGLNSPLHF,TGTGCCTGGAATGGAGGGGGCGGCCTCAATTCACCCCTCCACTTT
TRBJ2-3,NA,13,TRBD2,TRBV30,CACSGGAGDTQYF,TGTGCCTGTAGCGGGGGGGCGGGAGATACGCAGTATTTT
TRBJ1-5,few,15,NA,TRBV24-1,CATSGGRGLNEPQHF,TGTGCCACCAGTGGGGGCAGGGGCCTCAATGAGCCCCAGCATTTT
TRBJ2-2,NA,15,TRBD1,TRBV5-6,CASGEFGTGAWELFF,TGTGCCAGCGGTGAATTCGGGACAGGGGCCTGGGAGCTGTTTTTT
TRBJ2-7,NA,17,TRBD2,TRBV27,CASSVLGRAEQIYEQYF,TGTGCCAGCAGTGTTTTGGGGAGGGCAGAGCAAATCTACGAGCAGTACTTC
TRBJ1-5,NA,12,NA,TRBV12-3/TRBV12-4,CASRNTTKPQHF,TGTGCCAGCAGGAATACAACGAAGCCCCAGCATTTT
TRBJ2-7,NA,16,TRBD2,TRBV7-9,CASSDWSGGLTYEQYF,TGTGCCAGCAGCGACTGGAGCGGGGGGCTAACCTACGAGCAGTACTTC
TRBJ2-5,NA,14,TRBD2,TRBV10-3,CAISAAGGGETQYF,TGTGCCATCAGCGCAGCGGGGGGCGGGGAGACCCAGTACTTC
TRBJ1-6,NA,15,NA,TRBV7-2,CASSTQATGNSPLHF,TGTGCCAGCAGCACCCAAGCGACGGGTAATTCACCCCTCCACTTT
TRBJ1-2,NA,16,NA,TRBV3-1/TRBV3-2,CASSRLGTGANYGYTF,TGTGCCAGCAGCCGGCTCGGGACGGGAGCTAACTATGGCTACACCTTC
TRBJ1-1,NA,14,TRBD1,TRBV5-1,CASSLEGAVTEAFF,TGCGCCAGCAGCTTGGAGGGGGCTGTCACTGAAGCTTTCTTT
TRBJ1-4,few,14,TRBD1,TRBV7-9,CASSTRQGDEKLFF,TGTGCCAGCAGCACGAGACAGGGGGATGAAAAACTGTTTTTT
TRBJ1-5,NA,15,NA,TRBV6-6,CASSTGTGLNQPQHF,TGTGCCAGCAGTACGGGAACAGGGCTAAATCAGCCCCAGCATTTT
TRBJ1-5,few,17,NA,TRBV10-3,CAISESWGRVGNQPQHF,TGTGCCATCAGTGAGTCTTGGGGCAGGGTTGGGAATCAGCCCCAGCATTTT
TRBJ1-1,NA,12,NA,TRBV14,CASSQSRVRAFF,TGTGCCAGCAGCCAATCTCGGGTTCGGGCTTTCTTT
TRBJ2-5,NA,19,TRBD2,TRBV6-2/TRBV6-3,CASSPTPGLAGAELRTQYF,TGTGCCAGCAGCCCCACTCCGGGACTAGCGGGGGCGGAGCTTCGGACCCAGTACTTC
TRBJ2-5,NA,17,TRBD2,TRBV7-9,CASSLVASGRYQETQYF,TGTGCCAGCAGCTTAGTTGCTAGCGGGAGGTACCAAGAGACCCAGTACTTC
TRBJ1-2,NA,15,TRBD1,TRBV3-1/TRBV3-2,CASSQVTGGNYGYTF,TGTGCCAGCAGCCAAGTGACAGGGGGGAACTATGGCTACACCTTC
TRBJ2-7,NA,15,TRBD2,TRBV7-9,CASSSREGGLYEQYF,TGTGCCAGCAGCTCCCGGGAGGGGGGGTTGTACGAGCAGTACTTC
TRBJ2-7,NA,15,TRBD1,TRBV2,CASSLTGKFAYEQYF,TGTGCCAGCAGTTTGACAGGGAAATTTGCCTACGAGCAGTACTTC
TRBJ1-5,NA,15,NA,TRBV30,CAWSVQGRVSQPQHF,TGTGCCTGGAGTGTACAGGGTAGGGTGTCTCAGCCCCAGCATTTT
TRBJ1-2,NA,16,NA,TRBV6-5,CASSYSLGRGTYGYTF,TGTGCCAGCAGTTACTCCCTCGGCAGGGGCACCTATGGCTACACCTTC
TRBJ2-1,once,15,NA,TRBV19,CASSIDTSSYNEQFF,TGTGCCAGTAGTATTGATACGAGCTCCTACAATGAGCAGTTCTTC
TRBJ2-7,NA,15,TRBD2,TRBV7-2,CASSPRLAGHYEQYF,TGTGCCAGCAGCCCCCGACTAGCGGGGCACTACGAGCAGTACTTC